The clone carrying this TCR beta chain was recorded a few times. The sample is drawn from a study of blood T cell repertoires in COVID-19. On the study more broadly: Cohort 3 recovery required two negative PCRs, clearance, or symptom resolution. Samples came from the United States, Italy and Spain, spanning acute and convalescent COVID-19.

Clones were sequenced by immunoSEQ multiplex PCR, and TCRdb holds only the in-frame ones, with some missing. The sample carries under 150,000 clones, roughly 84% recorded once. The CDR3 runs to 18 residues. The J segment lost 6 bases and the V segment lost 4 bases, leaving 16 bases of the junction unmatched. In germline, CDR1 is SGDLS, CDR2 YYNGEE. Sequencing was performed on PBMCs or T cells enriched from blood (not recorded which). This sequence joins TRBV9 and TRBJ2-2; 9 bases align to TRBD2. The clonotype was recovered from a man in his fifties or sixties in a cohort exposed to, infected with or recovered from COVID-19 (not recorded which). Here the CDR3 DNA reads TGTGCCAGCAGCCCCCGGAGAGCGGGGGGATACCTGGCCGGGGAGCTGTTTTTT. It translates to CASSPRRAGGYLAGELFF.